A selection of T cell receptor beta chains follows, all from one sample in a study of neoadjuvant anti-PD-1 for oral cavity cancer. Method: immunoSEQ multiplex PCR; TCRdb's copy keeps in-frame clones and lacks some. The sample has about 16,000 clones, about two thirds seen once; the top ten hold about 2.7%. The material sequenced was PBMCs, taken before nivolumab (anti-PD-1) treatment. These receptors were taken from a person between 40 and 85 years old with oral cavity squamous cell carcinoma. CDR3s include the opening cysteine and the closing phenylalanine or tryptophan. A D gene is named only where the DNA matches it firmly. Clone sizes are given selectively: once, few, many, or a class where the clone is expanded.

J gene | clone size | V gene | D gene | CDR3 protein | CDR3 DNA
TRBJ1-5 | NA | TRBV27 | NA | CASTPSGRPYSNQPQHF | TGTGCCAGCACCCCCAGTGGCAGGCCCTATAGCAATCAGCCCCAGCATTTT
TRBJ1-2 | NA | TRBV12-5 | NA | CASGSPPHGYTF | TGTGCTAGTGGTTCGCCTCCTCATGGCTACACCTTC
TRBJ1-2 | few | TRBV5-4 | NA | CATSRVGEGYGYTF | TGTGCCACCTCCCGGGTGGGGGAAGGGTACGGCTACACCTTC
TRBJ2-1 | NA | TRBV4-1 | TRBD1 | CASSQDRGQGNNEQFF | TGCGCCAGCAGCCAAGATAGGGGACAGGGAAACAATGAGCAGTTCTTC
TRBJ2-2 | NA | TRBV19 | NA | CASSNFHGTGELFF | TGTGCCAGTAGTAATTTCCACGGGACCGGGGAGCTGTTTTTT
TRBJ1-3 | NA | TRBV27 | NA | CASSLRRGSGNTIYF | TGTGCCAGCAGTTTACGCAGGGGATCTGGAAACACCATATATTTT
TRBJ2-1 | NA | TRBV7-9 | TRBD2 | CASRTGTSSYNEQFF | TGTGCCAGCAGAACCGGGACTAGCTCCTACAATGAGCAGTTCTTC
TRBJ2-5 | few | TRBV27 | TRBD1 | CASSPRVTGGRLREETQYF | TGTGCCAGCAGTCCACGGGTGACAGGGGGACGTCTGAGAGAAGAGACCCAGTACTTC
TRBJ1-1 | NA | TRBV6-5 | NA | CASSYSRGADTEAFF | TGTGCCAGCAGTTACTCGCGGGGGGCAGACACTGAAGCTTTCTTT
TRBJ1-1 | NA | TRBV12-5 | NA | CASGLTRTEAFF | TGTGCTAGTGGTTTGACGCGAACTGAAGCTTTCTTT
TRBJ1-2 | NA | TRBV30 | NA | CASRAGFYGYTF | TGTGCCTCAAGGGCAGGGTTCTATGGCTACACCTTC
TRBJ1-1 | NA | TRBV2 | NA | CASSPEINTEAFF | TGTGCCAGCAGTCCCGAAATCAACACTGAAGCTTTCTTT
TRBJ2-3 | NA | TRBV6-1 | NA | CASSVSVGLRTDTQYF | TGTGCCAGCAGTGTGAGTGTAGGACTACGCACAGATACGCAGTATTTT
TRBJ2-7 | NA | TRBV4-2 | NA | CASRQGTSGRQYF | TGTGCCAGCAGACAAGGGACTTCGGGCAGGCAGTACTTC
TRBJ1-1 | few | TRBV4-1 | TRBD1 | CASSQDGTGHKNTEAFF | TGCGCCAGCAGCCAAGATGGGACAGGGCACAAGAACACTGAAGCTTTCTTT
TRBJ2-6 | few | TRBV2 | NA | CASRRTVSGANVLTF | TGTGCCAGCAGGAGGACCGTTTCTGGGGCCAACGTCCTGACTTTC
TRBJ2-5 | once | TRBV9 | TRBD2 | CASSVSSGGGEETQYF | TGTGCCAGCAGCGTCAGCTCGGGAGGAGGGGAAGAGACCCAGTACTTC
TRBJ1-1 | once | TRBV19 | NA | CASSKTEGRGTEAFF | TGTGCCAGTAGTAAGACCGAGGGTAGAGGCACTGAAGCTTTCTTT
TRBJ2-2 | few | TRBV19 | NA | CASSTGPITGPGELFF | TGTGCCAGTAGTACTGGCCCAATTACGGGGCCCGGGGAGCTGTTTTTT
TRBJ1-5 | NA | TRBV6-1 | NA | CASSVNRNRASNQPQHF | TGTGCCAGCAGTGTAAATAGGAACAGGGCTAGCAATCAGCCCCAGCATTTT
TRBJ2-6 | NA | TRBV5-8 | NA | CASTEPHPQSRANVLTF | TGTGCCAGCACGGAACCTCATCCACAAAGTCGGGCCAACGTCCTGACTTTC
TRBJ1-2 | NA | TRBV5-4 | TRBD1 | CASSLGQTISNYGYTF | TGTGCCAGCAGCCTGGGACAGACCATCTCTAACTATGGCTACACCTTC
TRBJ2-7 | NA | TRBV11-2 | NA | CASSAFWDGNYEQYF | TGTGCCAGCAGCGCATTCTGGGACGGCAACTACGAGCAGTACTTC
TRBJ2-5 | once | TRBV11-2 | NA | CASSFAGETQYF | TGTGCCAGCAGCTTCGCGGGAGAGACCCAGTACTTC
TRBJ2-2 | NA | TRBV5-1 | NA | CASSLANRNTGELFF | TGCGCCAGCAGCTTGGCAAACAGGAACACCGGGGAGCTGTTTTTT
TRBJ2-5 | NA | TRBV2 | NA | CASRHPGSGWTQYF | TGTGCCAGCAGGCATCCGGGCTCTGGGTGGACCCAGTACTTC
TRBJ2-7 | NA | TRBV27 | NA | CASSQRLNYYEQYF | TGTGCCAGCAGTCAAAGACTGAACTACTACGAGCAGTACTTC
TRBJ1-2 | NA | TRBV5-5 | TRBD1 | CASGPGTGDYGYTF | TGTGCCAGCGGTCCGGGGACAGGGGACTATGGCTACACCTTC
TRBJ1-1 | NA | TRBV12-1 | NA | CASSTGTGLNTEAFF | TGTGCCAGCAGCACGGGGACAGGGCTGAACACTGAAGCTTTCTTT
TRBJ2-7 | few | TRBV7-9 | TRBD1 | CASSPAGTGAYEQYF | TGTGCCAGCAGCCCTGCCGGGACAGGGGCCTACGAGCAGTACTTC
TRBJ2-3 | NA | TRBV9 | TRBD2 | CASSSDGGGTDTQYF | TGTGCCAGCAGCTCAGACGGGGGGGGCACAGATACGCAGTATTTT
TRBJ1-4 | few | TRBV7-9 | NA | CASSLNGRTATNEKLFF | TGTGCCAGCAGCTTAAACGGGCGGACAGCAACTAATGAAAAACTGTTTTTT
TRBJ1-1 | NA | TRBV6-8 | NA | CASILFYTEAFF | TGTGCCAGCATTCTATTCTACACTGAAGCTTTCTTT
TRBJ2-3 | once | TRBV11-2 | NA | CASSLLSREYF | TGTGCCAGCAGCTTGCTTTCGAGGGAGTATTTT
TRBJ2-7 | NA | TRBV5-1 | NA | CASSPATPGAAYEQYF | TGCGCCAGCAGCCCTGCCACTCCCGGGGCGGCATACGAGCAGTACTTC
TRBJ2-1 | NA | TRBV7-2 | NA | CASTWGLVVNEQFF | TGTGCCAGCACTTGGGGGCTGGTCGTTAATGAGCAGTTCTTC
TRBJ2-4 | few | TRBV6-1 | NA | CASLGLLGSKNIQYF | TGTGCCAGCCTCGGGCTTTTGGGAAGCAAAAACATTCAGTACTTC
TRBJ2-5 | NA | TRBV9 | NA | CASSVTDRETQYF | TGTGCCAGCAGCGTAACGGATCGGGAGACCCAGTACTTC
TRBJ2-7 | NA | TRBV28 | NA | CASRSSLGYYEQYF | TGTGCCAGCAGATCCTCCCTAGGGTACTACGAGCAGTACTTC
TRBJ2-4 | NA | TRBV7-9 | TRBD1 | CASSSTGGPEGIQYF | TGTGCCAGCAGCTCTACAGGGGGCCCCGAAGGAATTCAGTACTTC
TRBJ2-7 | NA | TRBV29-1 | NA | CSVVILNTNEQYF | TGCAGCGTTGTTATCCTTAACACCAACGAGCAGTACTTC
TRBJ2-6 | once | TRBV9 | NA | CASSVVVAGANVLTF | TGTGCCAGCAGCGTAGTGGTAGCTGGGGCCAACGTCCTGACTTTC
TRBJ2-7 | NA | TRBV6-6 | NA | CASNSKQAFVEQYF | TGTGCCAGCAACTCCAAACAGGCGTTTGTCGAGCAGTACTTC
TRBJ2-3 | NA | TRBV7-3 | TRBD2 | CASSLGQRGANTDTQYF | TGTGCCAGCAGCTTAGGTCAGCGGGGGGCTAACACAGATACGCAGTATTTT
TRBJ2-2 | NA | TRBV5-1 | NA | CASSLLGLNTGELFF | TGCGCCAGCAGCTTGTTAGGGCTGAACACCGGGGAGCTGTTTTTT
TRBJ1-4 | NA | TRBV5-5 | NA | CASSRTERQEKLFF | TGTGCCAGCAGCCGGACAGAGAGACAAGAAAAACTGTTTTTT
TRBJ2-7 | NA | TRBV7-2 | TRBD2 | CASAPGRDRYEQYF | TGTGCCAGCGCCCCCGGGAGGGATAGGTACGAGCAGTACTTC
TRBJ1-1 | once | TRBV25-1 | NA | CASTLGDTEAFF | TGTGCCAGCACGCTGGGGGACACTGAAGCTTTCTTT
TRBJ1-1 | few | TRBV27 | NA | CASRHGNTEAFF | TGTGCCAGCAGACACGGAAACACTGAAGCTTTCTTT